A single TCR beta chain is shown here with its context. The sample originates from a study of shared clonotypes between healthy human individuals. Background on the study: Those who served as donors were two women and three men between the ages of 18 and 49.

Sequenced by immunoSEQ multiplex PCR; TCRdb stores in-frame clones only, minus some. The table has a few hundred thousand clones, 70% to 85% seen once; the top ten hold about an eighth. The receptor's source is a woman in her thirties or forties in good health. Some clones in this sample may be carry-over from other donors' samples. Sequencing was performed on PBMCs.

The CDR3 sequence is CASSSRQGVRNTIYF. The CDR3 DNA reads TGTGCCAGCAGCTCAAGACAGGGGGTCAGAAACACCATATATTTT. This chain uses TRBV7-9 with TRBJ1-3, with TRBD1 matching 9 bases. The CDR3 covers 15 residues. Unmatched junction bases numbered 6, after V lost 4 bases and J lost 5 bases. Germline-derived CDR1 and CDR2 are SEHNR and FQNEAQ (reference sequence).